The 15 T cell receptor beta chains below all came from one sample that was sequenced in a study of blood T cell repertoires in COVID-19. Repertoires were generated with immunoSEQ multiplex PCR, while TCRdb's copy carries only in-frame clones and drops some. This sample has just over 300,000 clones; 87% occur once, and the top ten carry around 2.1%. Specimen: peripheral blood. These receptors were taken from a young man with active or convalescent COVID-19.

This chain connects TRBV9 to TRBJ1-4; D ambiguous. Trimming left V 0 bases short and J 0 bases short, with 6 bases between. CDR3 length equals 15 residues. CDR1 is SGDLS, CDR2 YYNGEE, per germline. CDR3 in amino acids: CASSVGAATNEKLFF. The CDR3 nucleotides read TGTGCCAGCAGCGTAGGAGCCGCAACTAATGAAAAACTGTTTTTT.

This clone was detected only once. The chain carries TRBV28 and TRBJ1-5; D is uncertain. Per germline, CDR1 MDHEN and CDR2 SYDVKM. This CDR3 has 12 amino acids. Trimming shortened V by 4 bases and J by 7 bases, and 8 bases separated the two germline ends. The CDR3 DNA reads as TGTGCCAGCAGTTGGGGAGGACAGCCCCAGCATTTT. Translated, it gives CASSWGGQPQHF.

V gene TRBV19 combines with J gene TRBJ2-7; a weak D match, TRBD1 (5 bases). Trimming removed 3 bases at V and 0 bases at J, with 12 bases between. CDR3 length equals 15 residues. The V gene's germline CDR1 is LNHDA and CDR2 SQIVND (reference sequence). As DNA, the CDR3 is TGTGCCAGTAGTATCCAGGCTCAGGGCTCCTACGAGCAGTACTTC. Protein product: CASSIQAQGSYEQYF.

V and J are TRBV29-1 and TRBJ2-1; 10 positions agree with TRBD1. Per the germline V gene, CDR1 is SQVTM and CDR2 is ANQGSEA. The CDR3 has 13 residues. Unmatched junction bases numbered 3, after V lost 4 bases and J lost 6 bases. CDR3 DNA sequence: TGCAGCGTTGGACAGGGGGCGCTCAATGAGCAGTTCTTC. The encoded protein is CSVGQGALNEQFF.

The chain links TRBV4-1 to TRBJ1-5, with D possibly TRBD1 on 5 matching bases. This CDR3 region has 18 residues. CDR1 is MGHRA, CDR2 YSYEKL, per germline. V lost 1 base, J lost 1 base, and 17 bases lay in between. Here the CDR3 reads CASSQAVAGVLSNQPQHF. The CDR3 bases are TGCGCCAGCAGCCAAGCGGTCGCGGGGGTATTGAGCAATCAGCCCCAGCATTTT.

This clone was detected only a few times. The chain employs TRBV2 and TRBJ2-3, with D possibly matching TRBD2 (6 bases). The CDR3 runs to 15 residues. CDR1 is SNHLY, CDR2 FYNNEI, per germline. The germline V and J ends were trimmed by 5 bases and 5 bases, with 17 bases remaining between them. The CDR3 DNA reads TGTGCCAGCAGTACCGGGACTCCGAGGCGAGATACGCAGTATTTT. It yields the protein CASSTGTPRRDTQYF. Looking up the rest from reference TRBV2 and TRBJ2-3 gives the full variable domain: EPEVTQTPSHQVTQMGQEVILRCVPISNHLYFYWYRQILGQKVEFLVSFYNNEISEKSEIFDDQFSVERPDGSNFTLKIRSTKLEDSAMYFCASSTGTPRRDTQYFGPGTRLTVL.

This clone occurred once. This CDR3 is CASSLGSTGEQYF. In DNA form, the CDR3 reads TGCGCCAGCAGCTTGGGCAGCACGGGGGAGCAGTACTTC. The chain has TRBV5-1 and TRBJ2-7; weak D call: TRBD2 (5 bases). V gave up 0 bases and J gave up 7 bases, with 11 bases separating them. There are 13 residues in the CDR3. CDR1 SGHRS and CDR2 YFSETQ come from the germline V gene.

The genes are TRBV28 and TRBJ1-2; D is possibly TRBD1 (5 bases). V lost 2 bases and J lost 4, with 14 bases in between. This CDR3 is built from 15 residues. The germline gives CDR1 MDHEN, CDR2 SYDVKM. This CDR3 is CASSLGRAGFYGYTF. CDR3 nucleotide sequence: TGTGCCAGCAGTTTAGGCCGGGCAGGGTTCTATGGCTACACCTTC.

The CDR3 DNA reads TGTGCCAGCAGCTTGGTGGCAGGTCCTGAAGCTTTCTTT. It codes for CASSLVAGPEAFF. The V gene is TRBV5-6, the J gene TRBJ1-1, with D unclear. CDR3 length: 13 residues. CDR1 is SGHDT and CDR2 is YYEEEE in the germline V gene. Trimming took off 0 bases at V and 6 bases at J, with 9 bases between the two ends.

This clone has a handful of counts. This chain links TRBV2 with TRBJ1-2, with D perhaps TRBD1 (5 bases). The CDR3 sequence is 12 residues long. The germline V and J ends were trimmed by 7 bases and 4 bases, with 10 bases remaining between them. Germline lookup yields CDR1 SNHLY and CDR2 FYNNEI. For the CDR3, the DNA is TGTGCCAGCATGGGGGGAGGCTATGGCTACACCTTC. Its protein is CASMGGGYGYTF.

Here the CDR3 DNA reads TGTGCCAGCCTGAGGACAGGGATGTTTACTGAAGCTTTCTTT. Translated: CASLRTGMFTEAFF. The V gene is TRBV7-9, the J gene TRBJ1-1; TRBD1 aligns across 8 bases. The CDR3 runs 14 residues. With 8 bases clipped from V and 5 bases from J, the junction kept 10 bases outside the gene matches. The germline V gene has CDR1 SEHNR and CDR2 FQNEAQ (reference sequence).

This chain uses TRBV7-8 with TRBJ1-4, with a tentative D call TRBD1 (5 bases). The CDR3 totals 16 residues. V was pared by 1 base and J by 8 bases, with 17 bases between. CDR1 and CDR2 from the germline V gene are SGHVS and FQNEAQ. Here the CDR3 DNA reads TGTGCCAGCAGCTTAGTGGGGACCCGAGCGGGGGAAAAACTGTTTTTT. Its protein is CASSLVGTRAGEKLFF.

The chain is built from TRBV19 and TRBJ1-1; D might be TRBD1 (5 bases). The germline V and J ends were trimmed by 6 bases and 5 bases, with 13 bases remaining between them. CDR1 is LNHDA, CDR2 SQIVND, per germline (reference sequence). The CDR3 length is 13 residues. DNA for the CDR3: TGTGCCAGTAGGAACGGGGGAAGGACTGAAGCTTTCTTT. This translates into CASRNGGRTEAFF.

This chain uses TRBV7-8 with TRBJ1-5, with D tentatively TRBD1 (6 bases). The V gene's germline CDR1 is SGHVS and CDR2 FQNEAQ. V lost 1 base, J lost 1 base, and 11 bases lay in between. This CDR3 region has 16 residues. The DNA for the CDR3 is TGTGCCAGCAGCTTAGGGGCAGGGGTCAGCAATCAGCCCCAGCATTTT. Translating it yields CASSLGAGVSNQPQHF.

V and J are TRBV19 and TRBJ2-2, with TRBD1 matching 7 bases. V lost 7 bases and J lost 5; bases outside the gene matches: 10. Germline V gene sequence: CDR1 LNHDA, CDR2 SQIVND (reference sequence). The CDR3 runs to 15 residues. CDR3 DNA sequence: TGTGCCAGTACCCTAATTACGACAGGGACCGGGGAGCTGTTTTTT. Amino acid sequence: CASTLITTGTGELFF.